This T cell receptor (beta chain) was observed in a study of T cell responses to AZD1222 COVID-19 vaccine. The table lists this clone with a count of one. Its target is not known. The V gene end was trimmed by 0 bases and the J gene end by 7 bases; junction bases not matched to a gene: 3. The CDR3 has 15 amino acids. CDR1 and CDR2 (germline): WNHNN, SYGVQD (reference sequence). Study conclusions and caveats: Elevations in Spike-specific TCR breadth and depth followed administration of two AZD1222 doses.

Generated by immunoSEQ multiplex PCR, the TCRdb table keeps only in-frame clones and is missing some. The sample lists under 150,000 clones, 75% to 90% occurring once. The material sequenced was peripheral blood, taken on day 0 of MenACWY control vaccination. This sequence joins TRBV10-1 and TRBJ2-1; 10 bases fit TRBD2. The receptor was isolated from an adult in good health. DNA of the CDR3: TGCGCCAGCAGTGAGTCGAGCGGGGGGGGTAATGAGCAGTTCTTC. Its protein product is CASSESSGGGNEQFF.